This T cell receptor beta chain came from a study of blood T cell repertoires in COVID-19. In the study overall: There were acute and convalescent COVID-19 samples, and they came from the United States, Italy and Spain. Sample material is recorded as cDNA or gDNA derived from T cells, B-cell-depleted T cells, or PBMCs.

Per the original data handling: Nucleated cell counts were estimated from reference gene primer amplification. Sequencing used immunoSEQ multiplex PCR; TCRdb keeps in-frame clones, though not all of them. The V and J calls and clone size were taken over from that table, and D and trimming were inferred from the DNA. The sample contains under 65,000 clones, 80% to 95% of which appear only once. The CDR3 covers 13 residues. The V segment lost 0 bases and the J segment 7 bases; nucleotides outside the gene matches: 2. The germline V gene has CDR1 SGHRS and CDR2 YFSETQ. The TCR originated in an elderly woman with active COVID-19. The sequencing input was peripheral blood. The V gene is TRBV5-1, the J gene TRBJ2-3, with TRBD1 matching over 7 bases. For the CDR3, the DNA is TGCGCCAGCAGCTTGGGGACAGGTAATACGCAGTATTTT. This gives the protein CASSLGTGNTQYF.